The TCR beta chain under discussion was sequenced for a study of CD8 T cells in ankylosing spondylitis. This clonotype occurred many times. A single record per CDR3 protein comes from TCRdb applying MiXCR to the 5' RACE reads. This table holds about 150,000 distinct CDR3 sequences, around 45% found once. V lost 0 bases to trimming and J lost 4 bases; unmatched junction nucleotides: 3. Germline V gene lookup returns CDR1 SGHRS and CDR2 YFSETQ. The CDR3 runs to 14 residues. Sequenced material: synovial fluid, either unsorted or a sorted T cell fraction (not recorded which). The chain couples TRBV5-1 to TRBJ2-7; TRBD1 aligns across 8 bases. This sequence originates from a male donor with ankylosing spondylitis. The CDR3 region is CASSLAGGWYEQYF. The DNA of the CDR3 is TGCGCCAGCAGCTTGGCAGGGGGCTGGTACGAGCAGTACTTC.